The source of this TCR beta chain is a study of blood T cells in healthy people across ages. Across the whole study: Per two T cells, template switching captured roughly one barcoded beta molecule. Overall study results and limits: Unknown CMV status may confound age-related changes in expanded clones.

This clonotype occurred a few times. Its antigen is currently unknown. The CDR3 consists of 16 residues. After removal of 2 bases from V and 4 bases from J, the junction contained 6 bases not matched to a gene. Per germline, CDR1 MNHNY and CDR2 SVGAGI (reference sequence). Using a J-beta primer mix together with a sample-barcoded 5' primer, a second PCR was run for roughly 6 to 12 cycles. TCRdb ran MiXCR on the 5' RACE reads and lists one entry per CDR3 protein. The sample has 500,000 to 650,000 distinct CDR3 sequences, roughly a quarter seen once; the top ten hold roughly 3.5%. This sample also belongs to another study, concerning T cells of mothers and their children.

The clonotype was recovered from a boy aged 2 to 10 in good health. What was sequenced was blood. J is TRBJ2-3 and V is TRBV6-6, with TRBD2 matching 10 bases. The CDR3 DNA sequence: TGTGCCAGCAGTTACGGGCTAGCGGGAGTAGCAGATACGCAGTATTTT. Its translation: CASSYGLAGVADTQYF.